This T cell receptor beta chain appears in the sequencing data of a study of cytomegalovirus exposure and HLA in healthy donors (dated by TCRdb to about 2017). Looking at the study overall: An earlier analysis of fewer than 750 of the donors reported over 250 Gb of sequence data and 100 million to 120 million unique TCR beta sequences obtained from about 180 million T cells. All discovery cohort repertoires had been generated on a single sequencing platform. Around 330 gigabases of sequencing data and 75 million to 85 million unique TCR sequences made up an early release that covered under 750 HLA-typed donors. Four to six DR-DQ haplotypes were handled as single units for association and clustering, since linkage in the cohort was strong. Donor age, sex, ethnicity and CMV serostatus were collected together with the repertoire data. Both class I and class II loci were covered by HLA typing, at four-digit resolution. Along with the approximately 650-subject first cohort, a separate validation cohort of over a hundred different subjects was used. To decide whether each TCR beta V gene segment behaved as functional or pseudogenic, an earlier analysis of nearly 600 of the donors relied on high-throughput TCR beta sequencing. To predict cytomegalovirus infection status, the study brought together high-throughput TCR immunosequencing, statistical association of individual TCRs with disease status, and machine learning. Among the 398 genotyped donors, 75% to 90% belonged to the genetic ancestry cluster associated with self-reported Caucasian donors. In the later analysis, no new phenotypic data were used to find candidate immune exposures; instead, reliance was placed on TCR beta sequences and their occurrence across donors. Across approximately 420 genotyped donors of the cohort, an average of about 240,000 unique TCR beta nucleotide sequences per donor were sequenced, and 15% to 20% of those sequences were non-productive. Genome-wide SNP genotypes for about 65% of the roughly 670 donors were used in a later genetic analysis, which treated that subset as a discovery cohort. Typing coverage varied by locus: roughly 620-640 donors for A, B, C, DRB1 and DQB1; 500 to 550 for DQA1; approximately 570 for DPA1; roughly 450 for DPB1. The aim of the study was to test whether cataloging public T cell receptors could identify signatures of past pathogen exposure. The T cell repertoires of some 670 subjects were profiled by immunosequencing and related to cytomegalovirus serostatus. A later analysis re-examined previously published TCR beta repertoires from just over 650 donors and added high-resolution HLA genotyping to investigate patterns of TCR occurrence.

The receptor library was made with the immunoSEQ multiplex PCR assay. For the multiplex PCR, a mixture combining 60 forward primers for TCR Vbeta segments and 13 reverse primers for TCR Jbeta segments was used. Amplification of the CDR3 region of rearranged TCR beta genes was performed with a multiplex PCR assay on genomic DNA. Amplified TCR beta libraries were sequenced as 87-base-pair reads on the Illumina HiSeq System. In the paper's pipeline: In a later analysis, 77 million or so unique TCR beta chains were counted across the roughly 610 repertoires, and approximately 9.9 million of these chains were shared by at least two donors. Raw reads were error-corrected and collapsed into unique sequences with a nearest-neighbor algorithm that merged closely related sequences to remove PCR and sequencing errors. To assign V, D and J gene segments, CDR3 sequences were aligned to IMGT reference sequences. For a sequence to be retained, a match of at least six nucleotides was required to both a V gene segment and a J gene segment. A rearrangement counted as productive if the CDR3 had no stop codons and remained in frame with V and J, and every other rearrangement counted as non-productive. CDR3 was defined by IMGT convention, running from the second conserved V-encoded cysteine to the conserved J-encoded phenylalanine. In an earlier analysis of 587 of the donors, sequences lacking an unambiguous match to a single V gene segment were excluded. In an earlier analysis of around 590 of the donors, a V segment was called functional when productive rearrangements were above 56.7%, and segregating when the standard deviation between donors exceeded 5%. To diagnose cytomegalovirus status from the catalog of TCR beta chain sequences, a statistical classification framework was built. A later analysis assigned V and J genes by comparing TCR nucleotide sequences with IMGT/GENE-DB human TR gene sequences. The TCRdist pipeline was used in a later analysis to assign CDR3 sequences and most-parsimonious VDJ recombination scenarios. A later analysis defined each TCR beta chain by its CDR3 amino acid sequence plus V-gene family, and excluded reads lacking a unique V-gene family. As a way to deal with suspected cross-contamination and a sequencing artifact, a later analysis dropped 500 to 700 nucleotide sequences that were highly shared and had low generation probability. In a later analysis, a clonal expansion index was calculated for each public chain from normalized within-repertoire ranks of inferred template counts. Generation probabilities in a later analysis came from a VDJ recombination model fitted to out-of-frame rearrangements, and those results were checked against IGoR. In a later analysis, TCR-TCR, TCR-HLA and TCR-CMV co-occurrence was scored with hypergeometric tests, and a repertoire-size bias correction was applied to TCR pairs. To estimate false discovery rates, a later analysis permuted the HLA or CMV assignments 20 times. A later analysis grouped co-occurring TCRs with DBSCAN, adding TCRdist sequence similarity when clustering within HLA-allele-positive subsets. Co-occurrence clustering excluded repertoires with fewer than 30,000 or more than 120,000 public chains, plus five with anomalous nucleotide sharing. This is the immuneACCESS table as TCRdb keeps it, with only in-frame sequences that have V and J called. A part of the clones is gone; compared with another copy, unresolved V genes explain less than half, and the rest is unexplained. That table is the source of V, J and clone size, and D and trimming were worked out from the DNA. Within this sample are about 54,000 clones, with 82% of them counted one time only. The ten largest clones take up under 3.5% of the sample.

On this clone itself: The antigen this receptor binds is unknown. Base qualities are not recorded, but no much larger clone differs from it by a single base.

At the junction V is shortened by 0 bases and J by 0 bases, with 3 bases in between. CDR1 LNHNV and CDR2 YYDKDF were looked up in the germline V gene (reference sequence). From its cysteine to its phenylalanine, the CDR3 spans 15 amino acids. Only the CDR3 region is kept as DNA, spanning 45 bases read in frame from base 1. On the study overall, not on this receptor specifically: An association between a missense DCLRE1C variant and V-gene and J-gene trimming of TCR beta chains was found in a later genetic analysis and replicated in an independent cohort. In the study, roughly 160 TCR beta chains were listed as associated with cytomegalovirus. In a later genetic analysis, fewer N-insertions in productive TCRs were reported among donors in an Asian-associated ancestry cluster than the roughly 670-donor mean. The classifier was reported to diagnose cytomegalovirus status with high specificity and sensitivity in both the original cohort and the validation cohort. The earlier analysis of some 540 of the donors excluded seventeen rarely observed V segments, including chromosome 9 orphons, because counts were too low. A later analysis associated 15,000 to 20,000 TCR beta sequences with specific HLA alleles at a false discovery rate of 0.05. According to a later analysis, TCR association rates differed among HLA loci, with DRB1 alleles showing the most associated TCRs and HLA-C alleles showing the fewest. A group of highly shared sequence variants was considered likely to be a technical artifact of the sequencing pipeline. Correlated functional status among segregating V segments might reflect linkage disequilibrium, but an unknown experimental factor could not be ruled out. The presence/absence analyses assumed that sequencing depth was roughly uniform across donors, and that assumption may not be true. While some public TCRs were present in many individuals, most TCR sequences turned up only very rarely across donors. Because the 87-base-pair reads could not distinguish some IMGT-functional V segments, including TRBV6-2 and TRBV6-3, those segments were excluded. According to a later analysis, most CMV-associated TCR beta chains appeared to be HLA-restricted, and the HLA associations seemed to be driven largely by CMV exposure. In an earlier analysis of some 540 of the donors, most TCR beta V segments appeared in productive rearrangements about 87% or about 30% of the time, broadly matching IMGT annotations. HLA typing was unavailable for some donors at each locus, so association tests used only the typed subset. A few of the identified cytomegalovirus-associated TCR beta chains were confirmed in vitro to be specific for cytomegalovirus antigens. A further reported finding was that TCR beta sequences accurately predicted the HLA-A and HLA-B alleles for most subjects in the first cohort. The authors suggested that the approach could potentially be generalized to other disease states and immunological phenotypes. When HLA alleles, especially DR and DQ, strongly co-occurred, TCR associations were difficult to assign to individual alleles. In this cohort, only TCR beta chains were sequenced, and detectable features were limited by the absence of alpha or paired-chain data. Compared with equally common non-associated chains, HLA-associated TCR beta chains in a later analysis were more clonally expanded and had lower generation probabilities. CMV serostatus was the only immune exposure information available for the cohort. According to a later analysis, parvovirus B19, influenza, CMV and Epstein-Barr virus appeared linked to several top co-occurrence clusters.

The cohort comprised around 700 healthy bone marrow donors. All cohort members were sampled while nominally healthy, although unrecorded immune exposures were likely present. The donor tested CMV seronegative, placing the donor among the roughly 350 seronegative members of the cohort. Each donor provided a peripheral blood sample, and peripheral blood mononuclear cells were used for TCR beta sequencing. Genomic DNA was extracted from the blood cell samples with the Qiagen DNeasy Blood Extraction Kit. The sample taken for sequencing was PBMCs. The chain uses TRBV15 and TRBJ2-6, with the D gene not confidently named. The TCR originated in a young woman in good health and CMV-seronegative. The CDR3 sequence is CATSRDRSGANVLTF. The nucleotide sequence is TGTGCCACCAGCAGAGATCGCTCTGGGGCCAACGTCCTGACTTTC. When the CDR3 is completed using the reference TRBV15 and TRBJ2-6 genes on either side, the full variable domain is DAMVIQNPRYQVTQFGKPVTLSCSQTLNHNVMYWYQQKSSQAPKLLFHYYDKDFNNEADTPDNFQSRRPNTSFCFLDIRSPGLGDTAMYLCATSRDRSGANVLTFGAGSRLTVL.